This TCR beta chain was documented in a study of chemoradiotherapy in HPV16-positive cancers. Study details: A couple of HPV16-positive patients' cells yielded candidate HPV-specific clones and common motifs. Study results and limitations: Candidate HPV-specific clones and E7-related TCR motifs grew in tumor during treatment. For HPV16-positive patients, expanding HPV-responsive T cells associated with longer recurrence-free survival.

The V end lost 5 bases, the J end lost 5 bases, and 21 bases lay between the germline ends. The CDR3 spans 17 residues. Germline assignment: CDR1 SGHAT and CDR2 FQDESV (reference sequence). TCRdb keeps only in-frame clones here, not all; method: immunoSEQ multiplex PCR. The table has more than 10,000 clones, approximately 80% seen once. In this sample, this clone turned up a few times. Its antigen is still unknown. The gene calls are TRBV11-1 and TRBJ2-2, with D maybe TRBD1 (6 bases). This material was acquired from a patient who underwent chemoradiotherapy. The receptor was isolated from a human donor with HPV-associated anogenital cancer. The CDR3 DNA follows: TGTGCCAGCAGCCGGCGGCCAGGGGTCCCAAGGACCGGGGAGCTGTTTTTT. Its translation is CASSRRPGVPRTGELFF.